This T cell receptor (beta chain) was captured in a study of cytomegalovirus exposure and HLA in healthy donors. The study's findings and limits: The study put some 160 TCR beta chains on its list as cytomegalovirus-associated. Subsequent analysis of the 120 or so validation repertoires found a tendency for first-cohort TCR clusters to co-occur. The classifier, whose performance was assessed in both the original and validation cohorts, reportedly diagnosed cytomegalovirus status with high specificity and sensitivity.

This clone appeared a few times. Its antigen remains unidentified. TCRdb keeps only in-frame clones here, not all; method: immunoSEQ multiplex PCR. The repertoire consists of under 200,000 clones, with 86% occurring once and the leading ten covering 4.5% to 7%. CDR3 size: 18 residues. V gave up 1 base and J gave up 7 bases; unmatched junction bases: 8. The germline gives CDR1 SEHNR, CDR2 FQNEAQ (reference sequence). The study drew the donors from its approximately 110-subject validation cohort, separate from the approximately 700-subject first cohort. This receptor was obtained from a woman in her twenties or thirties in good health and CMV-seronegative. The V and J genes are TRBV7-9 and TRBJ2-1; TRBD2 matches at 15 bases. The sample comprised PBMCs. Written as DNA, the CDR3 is TGTGCCAGCAGCTTAGTGGGACTAGCGGGAGGTGTGTTGAATGAGCAGTTCTTC. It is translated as CASSLVGLAGGVLNEQFF.